The rows below give T cell receptor beta chains drawn from one sample of a study of kidney transplant recipient with SARS-CoV-2 infection. TCRdb independently ran MiXCR on the reads; one entry per CDR3 protein. This sample has 200,000 to 300,000 distinct CDR3 sequences; 29% occur once, and the top ten carry about 7%. The material sequenced was a blood sample, taken at baseline and on approximately day 120 from a kidney transplant recipient. The receptors stem from a male patient between 25 and 40 years old who had COVID-19 and was a kidney transplant recipient. The T cells may partly be graft donor cells. CDR3s leave out the opening cysteine and the closing phenylalanine or tryptophan. The D gene is left open where the match is weak.

j_call | v_call | d_call | cdr3_aa
TRBJ1-2 | TRBV8-2 | . | GSAVGDSRKTYGYT
TRBJ1-3 | TRBV20-1 | . | SARKKSSGNTIY
TRBJ1-2 | TRBV10-1 | . | ASSVFRRSRKTYGYT
TRBJ2-5 | TRBV10-3 | TRBD2 | AISEGLEETQY
TRBJ1-5 | TRBV20-1 | . | SASRRGQPQH
TRBJ2-2 | TRBV28 | . | ASSLRVRAGTGELF
TRBJ1-2 | TRBV6-2/TRBV6-3 | . | ASSETDCIGKTYDYT
TRBJ1-1 | TRBV20-1 | . | SARQAADTEAF
TRBJ1-2 | TRBV7-6 | . | ASSELSESRKTYGYT
TRBJ1-2 | TRBV5-8 | . | ASCWCHPRKTYGYT
TRBJ1-1 | TRBV6-1 | . | ASSETRDLTEAF
TRBJ2-1 | TRBV12-3/TRBV12-4 | TRBD1 | ASRGGGQGSYNEQF
TRBJ1-2 | TRBV7-7 | . | ASSDRVKCRKTYGYT
TRBJ1-2 | TRBV7-8 | . | ASSPEQFTRKTYGYT
TRBJ1-1 | TRBV3-2 | . | ASSQGSGNTEAF
TRBJ1-2 | TRBV11-2 | . | ASSARETSRKTYGYT